A selection of T cell receptor beta chains follows, all from one sample in a study of vaccination and CD4 T cells after COVID-19. These receptors lack a known antigen. TCRdb itself ran the PCR reads through MiXCR, one entry per CDR3 protein. The table has about 14,000 distinct CDR3 sequences, about 48% seen once; the top ten hold around 12%. The sample comprised CD4+ T cells from blood, cultured in vitro. The source of these receptors is a human donor who had recovered from COVID-19. CDR3s include the opening cysteine and the closing phenylalanine or tryptophan. A D gene is named only where the DNA matches it firmly. Part of the rows lack a size; the others show once, few, many or a class for expanded clones.

NA	TRBJ1-2	NA	TRBV7-2	TGTGCCAGCAGCTTAAAGTCTGGGACTAACTATGGCTACACCTTC	CASSLKSGTNYGYTF
NA	TRBJ1-2	NA	TRBV28	TGTGCCAGCGGCACATCATGGGGTGTGGACTATGGCTACACCTTC	CASGTSWGVDYGYTF
NA	TRBJ2-3	NA	TRBV7-2	TGTGCCAGCAGCTTGCCCCGGGGCAGGGGGGCGGGGTGGCAGTATTTT	CASSLPRGRGAGWQYF
NA	TRBJ1-2	NA	TRBV7-8	TGTGCCAGCAGCTTAATCAAGGGGAGCTATGGCTACACCTTC	CASSLIKGSYGYTF
few	TRBJ1-5	NA	TRBV6-2/TRBV6-3	TGTGCCAGCAGTAACGGGTTGCCCCAGCATTTT	CASSNGLPQHF
NA	TRBJ2-7	TRBD1	TRBV11-2	TGTGCCTGGGGACAGGGGGTTGGATCCTACGAGCAGTACTTC	CAWGQGVGSYEQYF
few	TRBJ1-5	NA	TRBV10-3	TGTGCCATCAGTGAGGGCAGAAATCAGCCCCAGCATTTT	CAISEGRNQPQHF
once	TRBJ1-2	NA	TRBV11-2	TGTGCCAGCAGTAACAGGAACAGGAGGAGTTATGGCTACACCTTC	CASSNRNRRSYGYTF
few	TRBJ2-3	NA	TRBV7-9	TGTGCCAGCAGCCGGGACACCTCTTGGGATACGCAGTATTTT	CASSRDTSWDTQYF
NA	TRBJ1-5	NA	TRBV4-1	TGCGCCAGCAGCCTCGTCGACGTCCAGGGGCAGCCCCAGCATTTT	CASSLVDVQGQPQHF
few	TRBJ1-3	NA	TRBV28	TGTGCCAGCAGCAAAGCCGGGTCTGGAAACACCATATATTTT	CASSKAGSGNTIYF
NA	TRBJ1-2	TRBD1	TRBV6-2/TRBV6-3	TGTGCCAGCAGTTACCTGACAGGGGGCGATGGCTACACCTTC	CASSYLTGGDGYTF
NA	TRBJ2-7	TRBD2	TRBV28	TGTGCCAGCAGTTTGCCTAGCGGGAGGGCCTTCGAGCAGTACTTC	CASSLPSGRAFEQYF
NA	TRBJ2-1	NA	TRBV2	TGTGCCAGCAGTGACCTATACAATGAGCAGTTCTTC	CASSDLYNEQFF
few	TRBJ1-5	TRBD1	TRBV7-2	TGTGCCAGCAGTTACAGGGGAAAGCAGCCCCAGCATTTT	CASSYRGKQPQHF
NA	TRBJ1-5	TRBD1	TRBV4-2	TGTGCCAGCAGCCAAGAGCTACGGGACAGGGGGCCGTGGCAGCCCCAGCATTTT	CASSQELRDRGPWQPQHF
NA	TRBJ2-1	NA	TRBV6-2/TRBV6-3	TGTGCCAGCACTGAAGGGTACAATGAGCAGTTCTTC	CASTEGYNEQFF
few	TRBJ2-2	NA	TRBV10-3	TGTGCCATCAGTGAGTCCGACAGGCTCGGCACCGGGGAGCTGTTTTTT	CAISESDRLGTGELFF
NA	TRBJ1-1	TRBD1	TRBV9	TGTGCCAGCAGAGCTAACAGGGGGACTGAAGCTTTCTTT	CASRANRGTEAFF
NA	TRBJ2-3	NA	TRBV25-1	TGTGCCAGCAGTCAAGCCACAGATACGCAGTATTTT	CASSQATDTQYF
NA	TRBJ2-5	TRBD1	TRBV5-6	TGTGCCAGCAGCTGGAAGACAGGGGGAGAGACCCAGTACTTC	CASSWKTGGETQYF
few	TRBJ1-1	NA	TRBV20-1	TGCAGTGCTCAGGACAGAACTGAAGCTTTCTTT	CSAQDRTEAFF
few	TRBJ2-2	TRBD2	TRBV20-1	TGCAGTGGGGGGGCCAGCGGGGGCGTATACACCGGGGAGCTGTTTTTT	CSGGASGGVYTGELFF
NA	TRBJ2-3	NA	TRBV7-2	TGTGCCAGCAGCGATAGTGTCACAGATACGCAGTATTTT	CASSDSVTDTQYF
few	TRBJ1-2	NA	TRBV5-1	TGCGCCAGCAGCTACGACCCCGTTGGAGGCTACACCTTC	CASSYDPVGGYTF
NA	TRBJ1-4	NA	TRBV7-2	TGTGCCAGCAGCTTAAGGGCGGGGGGGGCTAATGAAAAACTGTTTTTT	CASSLRAGGANEKLFF
NA	TRBJ2-3	TRBD2	TRBV2	TGTGCCAGCAGAGGGACTAGCGGGGGGGATACGCAGTATTTT	CASRGTSGGDTQYF
NA	TRBJ2-5	TRBD2	TRBV4-1	TGCGCCAGCAGCCAAGAGACTAGCGGCCACCGAGAGACCCAGTACTTC	CASSQETSGHRETQYF
NA	TRBJ1-5	NA	TRBV20-1	TGCAGTGCTAGTGAGGTGGGCCGCAGCAATCAGCCCCAGCATTTT	CSASEVGRSNQPQHF
NA	TRBJ1-1	TRBD1	TRBV6-1	TGTGCCAGCAGTGGGGTACCGGGACAGGGGGCCGTCTCTCCTGAAGCTTTCTTT	CASSGVPGQGAVSPEAFF
NA	TRBJ2-2	TRBD2	TRBV27	TGTGCCAGCAGTTTAGAGGGCCTAGCGGGGGCAACCGGGGAGCTGTTTTTT	CASSLEGLAGATGELFF
NA	TRBJ2-3	TRBD2	TRBV20-1	TGCAGTGCCAGGGTCCTAGCTAGCGGGGGCACAGATACGCAGTATTTT	CSARVLASGGTDTQYF
NA	TRBJ2-4	TRBD1	TRBV20-1	TGCAGTGCCGGGGCTAGGACAGGGAGGCGGGTCAAAAACATTCAGTACTTC	CSAGARTGRRVKNIQYF
NA	TRBJ2-3	NA	TRBV5-4	TGTGCCAGCAGCTCCACAAAAAGAGCAAGCACAGATACGCAGTATTTT	CASSSTKRASTDTQYF
NA	TRBJ1-5	NA	TRBV25-1	TGTGCCAGCAGTGACAGGGGAGGTCAGCCCCAGCATTTT	CASSDRGGQPQHF
few	TRBJ1-5	NA	TRBV6-1	TGTGCCAGCAGGGTCGGGAGCAATCAGCCCCAGCATTTT	CASRVGSNQPQHF
NA	TRBJ1-6	TRBD1	TRBV10-3	TGTGCCATCACCGACAGGGGTCGGGACTCACCCCTCCACTTT	CAITDRGRDSPLHF
few	TRBJ1-5	NA	TRBV19	TGTGCCAGTAGTATACAGAATCAGCCCCAGCATTTT	CASSIQNQPQHF
NA	TRBJ2-7	NA	TRBV12-3/TRBV12-4	TGTGCCAGCAGTCCGGGACAAGCGGGCTCCTACGAGCAGTACTTC	CASSPGQAGSYEQYF
NA	TRBJ2-5	TRBD1	TRBV7-2	TGTGCCAGCAGCCGAAGCGGTAGGGGCAGGGGGCTCGGCCAAGAGACCCAGTACTTC	CASSRSGRGRGLGQETQYF
NA	TRBJ1-5	NA	TRBV19	TGTGCAACCGGCAGGGATCGCCGTAGCAATCAGCCCCAGCATTTT	CATGRDRRSNQPQHF
NA	TRBJ2-5	NA	TRBV7-9	TGTGCCAGCAGCTTAGCGCGACGAGTCCAAGAGACCCAGTACTTC	CASSLARRVQETQYF
NA	TRBJ2-7	NA	TRBV10-1	TGCGCCAGCAGTGAGGCTGAGACTCCCTACGAGCAGTACTTC	CASSEAETPYEQYF
NA	TRBJ2-5	NA	TRBV5-4	TGTGCCAGCAGCTTGTCGGGGGTCCGCGGACGGGAGACCCAGTACTTC	CASSLSGVRGRETQYF
NA	TRBJ1-2	NA	TRBV14	TGTGCCAGCAGCCAAGCCCCCGGAAAGGGGGAGCTCTATGGCTACACCTTC	CASSQAPGKGELYGYTF
few	TRBJ2-7	NA	TRBV10-1	TGCGCCAGCAGTGCCGGGTTTAACGTCGAGCAGTACTTC	CASSAGFNVEQYF
NA	TRBJ2-1	TRBD1	TRBV2	TGTGCCAGCAGTAGGACAGGGGAAAATGAGCAGTTCTTC	CASSRTGENEQFF
few	TRBJ2-3	TRBD2	TRBV20-1	TGCAGTGCCACTAAAGCGGGAGCACCAGATACGCAGTATTTT	CSATKAGAPDTQYF
NA	TRBJ2-7	TRBD1	TRBV11-3	TGTGCCAGCAGCCTCCTGGGACAGGGGTCCTACGAGCAGTACTTC	CASSLLGQGSYEQYF